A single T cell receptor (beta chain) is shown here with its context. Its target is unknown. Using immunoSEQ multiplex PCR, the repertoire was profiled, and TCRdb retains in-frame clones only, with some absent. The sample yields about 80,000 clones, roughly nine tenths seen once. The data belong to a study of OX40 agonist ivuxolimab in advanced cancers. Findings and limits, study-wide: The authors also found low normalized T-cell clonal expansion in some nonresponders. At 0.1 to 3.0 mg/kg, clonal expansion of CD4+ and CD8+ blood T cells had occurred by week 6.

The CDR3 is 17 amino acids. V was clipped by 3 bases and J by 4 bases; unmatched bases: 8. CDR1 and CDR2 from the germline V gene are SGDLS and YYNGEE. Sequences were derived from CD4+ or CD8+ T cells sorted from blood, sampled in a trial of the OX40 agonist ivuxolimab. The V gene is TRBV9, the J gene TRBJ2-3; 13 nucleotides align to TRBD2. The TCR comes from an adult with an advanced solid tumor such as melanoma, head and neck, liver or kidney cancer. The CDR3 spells CASSAPGLAGTSDTQYF. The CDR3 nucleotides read TGTGCCAGCAGCGCGCCGGGACTAGCGGGGACCTCAGATACGCAGTATTTT.